Sequencing of this T cell receptor beta chain was carried out in a study of blood T cell repertoires in COVID-19. Study-wide background: Sites across the United States, Italy and Spain contributed samples from acute and convalescent COVID-19. From T cells, B-cell-depleted T cells, or PBMCs came the material, which was cDNA or gDNA.

In the original analysis: It was from reference gene primer amplification that nucleated cell counts were estimated. This table comes from immunoSEQ multiplex PCR, and its TCRdb copy is limited to in-frame clones, with some not included. The V and J calls and clone size come from that table; D and trimming were worked out from the DNA. The repertoire has tens of thousands of clones, around nine tenths of them found once; the top ten carry 3% to 3.5%. There are 12 residues in the CDR3. After removal of 6 bases from V and 1 base from J, the junction contained 2 bases not matched to a gene. CDR1 is SQVTM, CDR2 ANQGSEA, per germline.

The chain uses TRBV29-1 and TRBJ1-2, with TRBD1 matching over 7 bases. The specimen was peripheral blood. This receptor was obtained from a woman aged 70-85 years with acute or convalescent COVID-19. The CDR3 spells CSVGDSNYGYTF. CDR3 nucleotide sequence: TGCAGCGTGGGGGACAGTAACTATGGCTACACCTTC.